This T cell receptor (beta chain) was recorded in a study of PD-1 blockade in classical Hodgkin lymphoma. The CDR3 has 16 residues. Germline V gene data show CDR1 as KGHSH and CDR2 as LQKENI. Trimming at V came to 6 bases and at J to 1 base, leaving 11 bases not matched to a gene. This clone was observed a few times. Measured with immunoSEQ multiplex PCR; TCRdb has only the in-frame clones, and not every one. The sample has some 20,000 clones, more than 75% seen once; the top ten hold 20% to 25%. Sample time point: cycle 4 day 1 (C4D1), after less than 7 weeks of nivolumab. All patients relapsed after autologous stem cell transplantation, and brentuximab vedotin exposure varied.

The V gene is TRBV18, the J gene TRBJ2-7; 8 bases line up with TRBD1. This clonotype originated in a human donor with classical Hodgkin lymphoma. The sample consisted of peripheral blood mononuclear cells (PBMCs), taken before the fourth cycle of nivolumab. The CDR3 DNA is TGTGCCAGCTCTGATCACGCAGGGGGCGATTCCTACGAGCAGTACTTC. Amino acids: CASSDHAGGDSYEQYF.